Listed below are T cell receptor beta chains from one sample, sequenced in a study of CD8 T cells in ankylosing spondylitis. From the 5' RACE reads, TCRdb called clonotypes with MiXCR, one entry per CDR3 protein. This sample has about 310,000 distinct CDR3 sequences, with less than 25% found just once. Material: blood, either unsorted or a sorted T cell fraction (not recorded which). The receptor source for this set is a female donor with ankylosing spondylitis or in good health (not recorded which). Each CDR3 is given with its conserved first and last residue. D genes are given only for firm matches. Only part of the rows carry a size: once, few, many, or a class if the clone is expanded.

J gene | V gene | clone size | D gene | CDR3 protein | CDR3 DNA
TRBJ2-3 | TRBV20-1 | - | - | CSAPTQGSLDTQYF | TGCAGTGCTCCAACTCAAGGATCCTTAGATACGCAGTATTTT
TRBJ2-7 | TRBV5-6 | many | TRBD1 | CASLTQGQGALEQYF | TGTGCCAGTCTTACTCAGGGACAGGGGGCCCTCGAGCAGTACTTC
TRBJ1-5 | TRBV12-3/TRBV12-4 | many | - | CASSSGTPNSNQPQHF | TGTGCCAGCAGTTCTGGGACGCCGAATAGCAATCAGCCCCAGCATTTT
TRBJ2-1 | TRBV27 | few | - | CASSLSLNNEQFF | TGTGCCAGCAGTTTGTCCCTCAACAATGAGCAGTTCTTC
TRBJ2-1 | TRBV5-6 | few | - | CASSLGAVPWYNEQFF | TGTGCCAGCAGCTTGGGGGCGGTTCCATGGTACAATGAGCAGTTCTTC
TRBJ2-5 | TRBV7-2 | - | - | CASSPKAFRGVVETQYF | TGTGCCAGCAGCCCCAAGGCGTTCAGGGGTGTCGTCGAGACCCAGTACTTC
TRBJ2-1 | TRBV20-1 | many | TRBD1 | CSAQSDRDNEQFF | TGCAGTGCTCAATCCGACAGGGACAATGAGCAGTTCTTC
TRBJ1-2 | TRBV5-1 | - | - | CASSLARGPGGYTF | TGCGCCAGCAGCTTGGCCCGTGGCCCGGGGGGCTACACCTTC
TRBJ1-1 | TRBV6-5 | many | - | CASSYQRRRNTEAFF | TGTGCCAGCAGTTACCAACGGCGGAGAAACACTGAAGCTTTCTTT
TRBJ1-2 | TRBV6-1 | - | - | CASSRQDVTTRFGYTF | TGTGCCAGCAGTAGACAGGACGTCACCACGAGGTTTGGCTACACCTTC
TRBJ1-1 | TRBV29-1 | - | - | CSVAPSAGLMTF | TGCAGCGTTGCCCCCTCCGCCGGCCTAATGACCTTT
TRBJ1-1 | TRBV12-3/TRBV12-4 | - | TRBD1 | CASSPLQGGITEAFF | TGTGCCAGCAGCCCTCTTCAGGGGGGGATCACTGAAGCTTTCTTT
TRBJ2-1 | TRBV20-1 | - | - | CSAPIKGLLYNEQFF | TGCAGTGCTCCAATAAAGGGCCTACTCTACAATGAGCAGTTCTTC
TRBJ2-1 | TRBV29-1 | many | TRBD2 | CSVDAGGSSYNEQFF | TGCAGCGTTGATGCGGGAGGGAGCTCCTACAATGAGCAGTTCTTC
TRBJ2-5 | TRBV7-2 | many | - | CASSLWTKETQYF | TGTGCCAGCAGCCTCTGGACGAAAGAGACCCAGTACTTC
TRBJ1-3 | TRBV20-1 | - | - | CSARKGPFSGNTIYF | TGCAGTGCTAGGAAGGGACCGTTCTCTGGAAACACCATATATTTT
TRBJ1-4 | TRBV7-9 | - | - | CASSLDGRNEKLFF | TGTGCCAGCAGCTTAGACGGGAGGAATGAAAAACTGTTTTTT
TRBJ2-7 | TRBV20-1 | few | - | CSARVLGHTGQYF | TGCAGTGCTAGAGTCTTGGGACACACAGGGCAGTACTTC
TRBJ2-3 | TRBV25-1 | - | - | CASSDFSGGTQYF | TGTGCCAGCAGTGATTTTAGCGGAGGTACGCAGTATTTT
TRBJ1-5 | TRBV10-3 | few | - | CAIRGDTNQPQHF | TGTGCCATCAGAGGGGACACGAATCAGCCCCAGCATTTT
TRBJ2-7 | TRBV29-1 | few | - | CSVARDRYEQYF | TGCAGCGTTGCTCGGGACCGCTACGAGCAGTACTTC
TRBJ2-5 | TRBV12-3/TRBV12-4 | - | TRBD2 | CASSPRPGLAGIETQYF | TGTGCCAGCAGTCCCAGACCCGGACTAGCGGGAATAGAGACCCAGTACTTC
TRBJ2-5 | TRBV7-8 | - | - | CASSLGGFKETQYF | TGTGCCAGCAGCTTAGGAGGGTTTAAAGAGACCCAGTACTTC
TRBJ2-7 | TRBV20-1 | few | TRBD1 | CSAPRGLTYEQYF | TGCAGTGCCCCCAGGGGGCTCACCTACGAGCAGTACTTC
TRBJ2-3 | TRBV7-2 | - | TRBD2 | CASSLGLAGRGDAQYF | TGTGCCAGCAGCCTCGGACTAGCGGGGCGGGGAGATGCGCAGTATTTT
TRBJ2-7 | TRBV30 | few | - | CAWGRDRFYEQYF | TGTGCCTGGGGCCGAGACAGGTTCTACGAGCAGTACTTC
TRBJ1-2 | TRBV7-2 | few | - | CASSRVGVPGYTF | TGTGCCAGCAGCCGAGTTGGCGTGCCTGGCTACACCTTC
TRBJ2-5 | TRBV19 | - | - | CASSISDPGQETQYF | TGTGCCAGTAGTATAAGCGATCCCGGACAAGAGACCCAGTACTTC
TRBJ2-2 | TRBV5-1 | few | - | CASSPLRSGTGELFF | TGCGCCAGCAGCCCACTGCGGTCAGGCACCGGGGAGCTGTTTTTT
TRBJ2-1 | TRBV10-3 | - | TRBD2 | CAISDIRDYSYNEQFF | TGTGCCATCAGTGATATCCGGGACTATTCTTACAATGAGCAGTTCTTC
TRBJ2-2 | TRBV12-3/TRBV12-4 | - | TRBD2 | CASSSPTSGIPGELFF | TGTGCCAGCAGCTCCCCTACTAGCGGGATCCCCGGGGAGCTGTTTTTT
TRBJ2-1 | TRBV12-3/TRBV12-4 | many | TRBD2 | CAISQGVAGGEQFF | TGTGCCATTTCGCAGGGGGTAGCGGGAGGAGAGCAGTTCTTC
TRBJ2-3 | TRBV7-2 | - | - | CASSLDSGTSTDTQYF | TGTGCCAGCAGCTTAGATAGCGGAACTAGCACAGATACGCAGTATTTT
TRBJ1-1 | TRBV7-2 | few | - | CASSLDQGSYTEAFF | TGTGCCAGCAGCTTAGATCAGGGGTCGTACACTGAAGCTTTCTTT
TRBJ1-2 | TRBV20-1 | - | - | CSAAYRTASVGYGYTF | TGCAGTGCCGCATACAGGACAGCCTCGGTTGGCTATGGCTACACCTTC
TRBJ2-7 | TRBV28 | - | TRBD2 | CATYISGTSGRAYEQYF | TGTGCCACCTACATCTCCGGGACTAGCGGGAGGGCTTACGAGCAGTACTTC
TRBJ2-2 | TRBV7-2 | - | TRBD2 | CASSYGLAGPYTGELFF | TGTGCCAGCAGTTACGGACTAGCGGGGCCTTACACCGGGGAGCTGTTTTTT
TRBJ1-1 | TRBV29-1 | - | - | CSGGGSAEAFF | TGCAGCGGCGGGGGGTCCGCTGAAGCTTTCTTT
TRBJ2-3 | TRBV4-1 | - | - | CASSRRDIVTDTQYF | TGCGCCAGCAGCCGCCGGGACATAGTCACAGATACGCAGTATTTT
TRBJ2-3 | TRBV7-2 | once | TRBD2 | CASSPKRESDTQYF | TGTGCCAGCAGCCCGAAGCGGGAGTCAGATACGCAGTATTTT
TRBJ1-1 | TRBV28 | few | - | CASSLGPRVGAFF | TGTGCCAGCAGTTTGGGTCCCAGGGTCGGGGCTTTCTTT
TRBJ1-4 | TRBV10-2 | few | TRBD1 | CASSYAGQTDTKLFF | TGCGCCAGCAGTTACGCGGGACAGACAGACACAAAACTGTTTTTT
TRBJ2-3 | TRBV5-1 | - | TRBD2 | CASSDGTSGTRGGTQYF | TGCGCCAGCAGCGACGGGACTAGCGGGACTAGGGGGGGTACGCAGTATTTT
TRBJ2-6 | TRBV29-1 | few | - | CSVGGTRGRSSGANVLTF | TGCAGCGTTGGAGGGACAAGGGGAAGGAGCTCTGGGGCCAACGTCCTGACTTTC
TRBJ2-7 | TRBV5-6 | few | TRBD2 | CASRRTSYYEQYF | TGTGCCAGCAGACGGACTAGCTACTACGAGCAGTACTTC